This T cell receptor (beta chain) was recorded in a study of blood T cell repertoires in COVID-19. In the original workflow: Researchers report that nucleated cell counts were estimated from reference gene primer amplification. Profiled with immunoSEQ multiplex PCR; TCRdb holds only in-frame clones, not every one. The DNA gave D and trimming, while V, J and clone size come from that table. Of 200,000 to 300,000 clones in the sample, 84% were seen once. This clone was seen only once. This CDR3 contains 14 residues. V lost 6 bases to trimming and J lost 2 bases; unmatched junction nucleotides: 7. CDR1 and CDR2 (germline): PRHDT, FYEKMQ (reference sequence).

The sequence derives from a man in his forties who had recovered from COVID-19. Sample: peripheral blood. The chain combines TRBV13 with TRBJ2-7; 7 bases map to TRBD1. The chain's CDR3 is CASSNPGQPYEQYF. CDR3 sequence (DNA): TGTGCCAGCAGTAACCCGGGACAGCCCTACGAGCAGTACTTC.